This TCR beta chain was identified during a study of CD8+ T cells in alopecia areata. Study at large: Oral tofacitinib (5 to 10 mg twice daily) was administered to treated patients. General observations from the study: Scalp sample sequencing also detects resident alphabeta T cells of normal skin.

Following extraction, RNA underwent reverse transcription to cDNA, which served as the sequencing template. Generated by immunoSEQ multiplex PCR, the TCRdb table keeps only in-frame clones and is missing some. The sample has 150,000 or so clones; around 87% are singletons. On this clone: As yet, its antigen is unknown.

In alopecia areata patients, both lesional scalp punch biopsies and peripheral blood were collected. This sequence originates from a human donor with alopecia areata. This material consisted of CD8+ T cells sorted from blood, taken at week 0.

This CDR3 is CSVLTGYLNEQFF. The CDR3 DNA reads as TGCAGCGTCTTGACAGGGTACCTCAATGAGCAGTTCTTC. V is TRBV29-1 and J is TRBJ2-1; 7 positions agree with TRBD1. V lost 6 bases and J lost 6; bases outside the gene matches: 8. CDR1 is SQVTM and CDR2 is ANQGSEA in the germline V gene. This CDR3 region has 13 residues.